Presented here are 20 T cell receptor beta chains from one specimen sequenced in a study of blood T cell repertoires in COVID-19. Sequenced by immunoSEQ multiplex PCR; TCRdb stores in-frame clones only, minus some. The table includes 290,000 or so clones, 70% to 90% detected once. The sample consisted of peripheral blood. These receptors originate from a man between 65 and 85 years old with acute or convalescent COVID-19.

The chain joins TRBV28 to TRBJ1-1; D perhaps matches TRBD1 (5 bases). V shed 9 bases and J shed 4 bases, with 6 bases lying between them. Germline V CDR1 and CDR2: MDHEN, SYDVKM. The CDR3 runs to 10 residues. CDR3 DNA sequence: TGTGCCAGTGGGGCCACTGAAGCTTTCTTT. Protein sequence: CASGATEAFF.

Here the CDR3 DNA reads TGTGCCAGCAGCGCGGGACTAGCGGGGGGAGAGACCCAGTACTTC. As protein: CASSAGLAGGETQYF. This rearrangement joins TRBV9 to TRBJ2-5; TRBD2 matches at 15 bases. CDR3 length: 15 amino acids. V lost 3 bases and J lost 4; bases outside the gene matches: 1. Germline CDR1 is SGDLS and CDR2 is YYNGEE.

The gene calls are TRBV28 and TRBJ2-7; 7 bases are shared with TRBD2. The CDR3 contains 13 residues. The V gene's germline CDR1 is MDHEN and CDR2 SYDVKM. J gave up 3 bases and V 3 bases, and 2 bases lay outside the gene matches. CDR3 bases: TGTGCCAGCAGTTTGAGCGGGAACTACGAGCAGTACTTC. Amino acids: CASSLSGNYEQYF.

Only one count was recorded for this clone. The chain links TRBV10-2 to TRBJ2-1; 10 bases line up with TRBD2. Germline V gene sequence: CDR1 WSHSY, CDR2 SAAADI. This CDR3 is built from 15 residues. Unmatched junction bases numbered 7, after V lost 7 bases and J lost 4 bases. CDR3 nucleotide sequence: TGCGCCAGCACGGGTCTAGCGGGAGAATACAATGAGCAGTTCTTC. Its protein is CASTGLAGEYNEQFF.

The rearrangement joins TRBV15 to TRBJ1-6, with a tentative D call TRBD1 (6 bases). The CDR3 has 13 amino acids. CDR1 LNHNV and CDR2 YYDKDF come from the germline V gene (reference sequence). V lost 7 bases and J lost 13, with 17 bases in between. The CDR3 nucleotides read TGTGCCACCACCTTCGGGGACAACATCCCCCTCCACTTT. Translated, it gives CATTFGDNIPLHF.

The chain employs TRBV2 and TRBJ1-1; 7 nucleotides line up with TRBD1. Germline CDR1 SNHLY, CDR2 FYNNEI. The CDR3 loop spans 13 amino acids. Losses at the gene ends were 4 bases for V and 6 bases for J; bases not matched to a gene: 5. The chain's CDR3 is CASSGDSLAEAFF. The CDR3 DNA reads TGTGCCAGCAGTGGGGACAGCCTTGCTGAAGCTTTCTTT.

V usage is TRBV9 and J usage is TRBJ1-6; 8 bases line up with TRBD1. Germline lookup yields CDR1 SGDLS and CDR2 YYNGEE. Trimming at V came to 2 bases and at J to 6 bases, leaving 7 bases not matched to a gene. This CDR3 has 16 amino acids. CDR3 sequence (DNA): TGTGCCAGCAGCGTCCAGGACAGGGCGGGTAATTCACCCCTCCACTTT. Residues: CASSVQDRAGNSPLHF.

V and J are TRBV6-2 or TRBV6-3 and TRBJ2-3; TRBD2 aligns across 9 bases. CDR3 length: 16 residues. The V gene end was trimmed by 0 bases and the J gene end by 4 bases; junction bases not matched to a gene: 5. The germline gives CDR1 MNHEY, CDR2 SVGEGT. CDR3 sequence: CASSYSSLAGPDTQYF. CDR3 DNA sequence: TGTGCCAGCAGTTACTCGAGTCTAGCGGGACCAGATACGCAGTATTTT.

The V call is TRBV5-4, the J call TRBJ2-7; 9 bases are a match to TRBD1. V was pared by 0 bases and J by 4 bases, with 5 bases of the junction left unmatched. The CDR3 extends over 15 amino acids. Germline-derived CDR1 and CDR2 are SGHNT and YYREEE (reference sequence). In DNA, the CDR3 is TGTGCCAGCAGCTTGGGGGGACAGGGAAGGTACGAGCAGTACTTC. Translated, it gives CASSLGGQGRYEQYF.

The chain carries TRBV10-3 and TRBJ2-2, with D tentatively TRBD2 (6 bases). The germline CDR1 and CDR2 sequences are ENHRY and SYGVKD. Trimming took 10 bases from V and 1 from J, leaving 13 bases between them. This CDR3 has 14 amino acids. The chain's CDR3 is CATRDSGNTGELFF. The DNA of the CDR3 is TGTGCCACTAGGGATAGCGGGAACACCGGGGAGCTGTTTTTT.

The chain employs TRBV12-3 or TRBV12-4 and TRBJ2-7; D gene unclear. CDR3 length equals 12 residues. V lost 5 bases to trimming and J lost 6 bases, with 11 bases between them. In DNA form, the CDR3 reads TGTGCCAGCAGTCCGCCTTCGGGCGAGCAGTACTTC. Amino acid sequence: CASSPPSGEQYF.

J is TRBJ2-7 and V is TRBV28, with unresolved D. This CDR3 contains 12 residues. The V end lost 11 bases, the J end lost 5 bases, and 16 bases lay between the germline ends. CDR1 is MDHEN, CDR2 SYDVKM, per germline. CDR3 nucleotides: TGTGCCCTTCTTGGGTTTGACAACGAGCAGTACTTC. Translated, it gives CALLGFDNEQYF.

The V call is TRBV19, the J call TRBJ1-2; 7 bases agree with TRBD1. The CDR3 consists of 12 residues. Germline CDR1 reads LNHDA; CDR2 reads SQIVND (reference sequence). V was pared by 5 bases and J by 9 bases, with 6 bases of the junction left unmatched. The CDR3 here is CASSPGQWSYTF. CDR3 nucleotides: TGTGCCAGTAGTCCGGGACAGTGGAGCTACACCTTC.

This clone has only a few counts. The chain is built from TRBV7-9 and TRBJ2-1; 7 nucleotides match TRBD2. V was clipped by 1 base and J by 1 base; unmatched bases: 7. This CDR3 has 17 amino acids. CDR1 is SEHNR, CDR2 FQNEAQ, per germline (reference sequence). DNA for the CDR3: TGTGCCAGCAGCTTAGGGAGCGGGGCCGGGTCCTACAATGAGCAGTTCTTC. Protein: CASSLGSGAGSYNEQFF.

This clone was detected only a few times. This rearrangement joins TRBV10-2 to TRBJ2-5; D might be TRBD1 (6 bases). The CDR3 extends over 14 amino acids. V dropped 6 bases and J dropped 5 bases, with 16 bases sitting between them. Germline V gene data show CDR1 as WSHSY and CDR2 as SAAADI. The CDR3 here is CASRKDSRGETQYF. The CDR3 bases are TGCGCCAGCAGGAAGGACAGTCGCGGGGAGACCCAGTACTTC.

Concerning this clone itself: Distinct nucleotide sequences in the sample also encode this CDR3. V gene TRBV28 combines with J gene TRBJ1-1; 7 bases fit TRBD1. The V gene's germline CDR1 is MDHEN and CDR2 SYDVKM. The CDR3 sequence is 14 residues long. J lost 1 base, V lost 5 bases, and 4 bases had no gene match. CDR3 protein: CASSRQGRNTEAFF. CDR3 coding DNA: TGTGCCAGCAGTCGACAGGGAAGGAACACTGAAGCTTTCTTT.

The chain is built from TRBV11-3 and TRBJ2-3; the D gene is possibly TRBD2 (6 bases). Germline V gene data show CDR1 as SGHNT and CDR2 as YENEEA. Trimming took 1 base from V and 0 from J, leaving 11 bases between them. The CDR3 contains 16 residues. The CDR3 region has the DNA TGTGCCAGCAGCTTAGGGCCGGGACTCAGCACAGATACGCAGTATTTT. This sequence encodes CASSLGPGLSTDTQYF.

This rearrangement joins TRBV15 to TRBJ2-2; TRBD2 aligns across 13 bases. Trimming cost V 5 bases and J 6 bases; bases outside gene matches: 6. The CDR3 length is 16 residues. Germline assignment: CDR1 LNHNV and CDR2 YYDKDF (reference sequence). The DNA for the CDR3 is TGTGCCACCAGCCCCACTAGCGGGAGGGCTGCCGGGGAGCTGTTTTTT. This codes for CATSPTSGRAAGELFF.

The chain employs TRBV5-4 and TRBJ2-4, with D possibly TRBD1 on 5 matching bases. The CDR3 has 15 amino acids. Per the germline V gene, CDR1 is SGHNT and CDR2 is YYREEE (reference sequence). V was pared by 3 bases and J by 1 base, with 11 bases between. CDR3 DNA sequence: TGTGCCAGCAGCTCCCACCCAGGGGCCAAAAACATTCAGTACTTC. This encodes CASSSHPGAKNIQYF.

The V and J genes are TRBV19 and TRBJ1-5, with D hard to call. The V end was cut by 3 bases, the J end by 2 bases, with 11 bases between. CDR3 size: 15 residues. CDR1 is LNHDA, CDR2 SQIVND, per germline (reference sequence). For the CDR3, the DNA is TGTGCCAGTAGTATCGACCGGGGTGGCAATCAGCCCCAGCATTTT. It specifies CASSIDRGGNQPQHF.